The rows below give T cell receptor beta chains drawn from one sample of a study of blood T cell repertoires in COVID-19. The method was immunoSEQ multiplex PCR; TCRdb's version includes in-frame clones alone and lacks a portion of them. The sample lists over 200,000 clones; around 90% were seen once. Sequencing was performed on peripheral blood. The receptors stem from a man aged 25 to 40 with COVID-19, enrolled during active disease. Both conserved end residues are part of each CDR3. D genes are given only for firm matches. Clone size is not always given. Where it is, it says once, few, many or a class for expanded clones.

TGTGCCAGCAGTTACTCGGGCAGCTACGAGCAGTACTTC	CASSYSGSYEQYF	TRBJ2-7	TRBV6-2/TRBV6-3	.	.
TGTGCCAGTGAGGACAGGGCCCTAGAGACCCAGTACTTC	CASEDRALETQYF	TRBJ2-5	TRBV12-3/TRBV12-4	.	TRBD1
TGTGCCAGCAGTTACCACATTGGGTCGGGGGGAGAGACCCAGTACTTC	CASSYHIGSGGETQYF	TRBJ2-5	TRBV6-2/TRBV6-3	.	TRBD2
TGTGCCAGCACTCGGGGCAGGGGGCGAGGGGACACTGAAGCTTTCTTT	CASTRGRGRGDTEAFF	TRBJ1-1	TRBV7-9	.	TRBD1
TGCAGCGCTCATTCACTAGGGAGCTCCTACAATGAGCAGTTCTTC	CSAHSLGSSYNEQFF	TRBJ2-1	TRBV29-1	once	.
TGTGCCAGCAGTTTAGCACAGGGGGGTGGTTACGAGCAGTACTTC	CASSLAQGGGYEQYF	TRBJ2-7	TRBV28	.	TRBD1
TGTGCCAGTAGACGGACAGGTTCCTACGAGCAGTACTTC	CASRRTGSYEQYF	TRBJ2-7	TRBV19	.	TRBD1
TGTGCCAGCAGCGAGGGACTAGCGGCTACAGATACGCAGTATTTT	CASSEGLAATDTQYF	TRBJ2-3	TRBV5-4	.	TRBD2
TGTGCCAGCAGCTTAATATCGGTTCTAGCCAAAAACATTCAGTACTTC	CASSLISVLAKNIQYF	TRBJ2-4	TRBV7-9	.	.
TGTGCCAGCTCCCCTGCGGGAGGGAGCTCCTACGAGCAGTACTTC	CASSPAGGSSYEQYF	TRBJ2-7	TRBV18	.	TRBD2
TGTGCCACCAGCAGAGATAAGGCGGTCTATCAGCCCCAGCATTTT	CATSRDKAVYQPQHF	TRBJ1-5	TRBV15	few	.
TGTGCCAGCAGTCCCCCGGGGGGGTGGCAGTTCTTC	CASSPPGGWQFF	TRBJ2-1	TRBV28	.	TRBD2
TGTGCCATCAGTCCGGGACAGGGATCGGGGAATCAGCCCCAGCATTTT	CAISPGQGSGNQPQHF	TRBJ1-5	TRBV10-3	.	TRBD1
TGTGCCAGCAGCCCATTTCGACAGGTTGTAGCCACTGAAGCTTTCTTT	CASSPFRQVVATEAFF	TRBJ1-1	TRBV7-9	.	.
TGCGCCAGCAGCCCCACTGACAGGGCCAATCAGCCCCAGCATTTT	CASSPTDRANQPQHF	TRBJ1-5	TRBV5-1	few	TRBD1
TGTGCCAGCAGTGCCCCCGAAGAACTTCATCAGCCCCAGCATTTT	CASSAPEELHQPQHF	TRBJ1-5	TRBV6-6	.	.
TGCGCCAGCAGGGGGGGGTGGAGGCACACTGAAGCTTTCTTT	CASRGGWRHTEAFF	TRBJ1-1	TRBV23-1	.	.
TGTGCCAGCAGTGGACAGGGCAGCACAGATACGCAGTATTTT	CASSGQGSTDTQYF	TRBJ2-3	TRBV2	.	TRBD1
TGCGCCAGCAGCTCCGGACAGAGCCACACCGGGGAGCTGTTTTTT	CASSSGQSHTGELFF	TRBJ2-2	TRBV5-1	.	.
TGTGCCAGCAGCGGACTAGGAGAGACCCAGTACTTC	CASSGLGETQYF	TRBJ2-5	TRBV3-1/TRBV3-2	.	TRBD2
TGTGCCAGCAGCTTAGGCGGGTCGAACACCGGGGAGCTGTTTTTT	CASSLGGSNTGELFF	TRBJ2-2	TRBV7-2	.	.
TGCGCCAGCAGCCCAGGGATATCGAACACCGGGGAGCTGTTTTTT	CASSPGISNTGELFF	TRBJ2-2	TRBV5-1	.	.
TGTGCCAGCAGTTCGGTACTCACTGAAGCTTTCTTT	CASSSVLTEAFF	TRBJ1-1	TRBV28	.	.
TGTGCCAGCAGCTTAGTGAGGGACGGGGAGCTGTTTTTT	CASSLVRDGELFF	TRBJ2-2	TRBV7-9	.	.
TGTGCCAGCAGTTCCCCGTTGTCCGGGGGCACTGAAGCTTTCTTT	CASSSPLSGGTEAFF	TRBJ1-1	TRBV6-5	.	.
TGCGCCAGCAGCTCAGACGGGAGCTCTGGGGCCAACGTCCTGACTTTC	CASSSDGSSGANVLTF	TRBJ2-6	TRBV5-1	.	.
TGTGCCAGCAGGAACCTTCTGGGACAAACTAATGAAAAACTGTTTTTT	CASRNLLGQTNEKLFF	TRBJ1-4	TRBV5-5	.	.
TGTGCCAGCAGCCCTATGACAGGTGGCTATGGCTACACCTTC	CASSPMTGGYGYTF	TRBJ1-2	TRBV14	once	.
TGTGCCAGCACCAGGGGAAGCTCCTACAATGAGCAGTTCTTC	CASTRGSSYNEQFF	TRBJ2-1	TRBV2	few	.
TGTGCCAGTAGCGATATGGGCAGTCGACGGGAAAAACTGTTTTTT	CASSDMGSRREKLFF	TRBJ1-4	TRBV19	.	.
TGTGCCAGCAGTTACTCAGGGAGGCCCGATGAAAAACTGTTTTTT	CASSYSGRPDEKLFF	TRBJ1-4	TRBV6-5	once	.
TGTGCCAGCAGCAAGCGTCTTTACGAGCAGTACTTC	CASSKRLYEQYF	TRBJ2-7	TRBV13	.	.
TGTGCCAGCAGCGTAGGCGCAGCCACTACCTATGGCTACACCTTC	CASSVGAATTYGYTF	TRBJ1-2	TRBV9	.	.
TGTGCCAGCAGTGATGACAGGATGAGCAATCAGCCCCAGCATTTT	CASSDDRMSNQPQHF	TRBJ1-5	TRBV2	.	.
TGCGCCAGCAGCCAAGATAAGGGACATTACAATCAGCCCCAGCATTTT	CASSQDKGHYNQPQHF	TRBJ1-5	TRBV4-3	.	.
TGTGCCAGCAGCAACAGACAGGGGGCAGGGAACACTGAAGCTTTCTTT	CASSNRQGAGNTEAFF	TRBJ1-1	TRBV7-2	.	TRBD1
TGTGCCAGCAGCTTAACTAGGGGAGATACGCAGTATTTT	CASSLTRGDTQYF	TRBJ2-3	TRBV7-3	.	.
TGTGCCACTAGTAAGCAGGGGAATTCACCCCTCCACTTT	CATSKQGNSPLHF	TRBJ1-6	TRBV24-1	.	.
TGTGCCAGCAGCTTCACCACAGGGGGCTCTGGCTACACCTTC	CASSFTTGGSGYTF	TRBJ1-2	TRBV11-2	once	TRBD1
TGCGCCAGCAGCTTGAGCTCCGGGACTGCGAATGAAAAACTGTTTTTT	CASSLSSGTANEKLFF	TRBJ1-4	TRBV5-1	.	.
TGTGCCAGCAGTTTAAAAGTTGGGGCCCTCGAGCAGTACTTC	CASSLKVGALEQYF	TRBJ2-7	TRBV27	.	.
TGTGCCAGCTTACCGGGGTTCATGAACACTGAAGCTTTCTTT	CASLPGFMNTEAFF	TRBJ1-1	TRBV28	.	.
TGTGCCAGCAGCCCCTTGGGGGGTAGTTTAAACCAGCCCCAGCATTTT	CASSPLGGSLNQPQHF	TRBJ1-5	TRBV6-2/TRBV6-3	.	.
TGTGCCAGCAGCGTTGCCGGGACTAGCTTTTCCTACAATGAGCAGTTCTTC	CASSVAGTSFSYNEQFF	TRBJ2-1	TRBV9	once	TRBD2
TGTGCCAGCAGCCGACAGGTTAGCAATCAGCCCCAGCATTTT	CASSRQVSNQPQHF	TRBJ1-5	TRBV28	.	.
TGTGCCAGCAGCACTAGGACAGGGGTCACTGAAGCTTTCTTT	CASSTRTGVTEAFF	TRBJ1-1	TRBV6-2/TRBV6-3	.	TRBD1